This TCR beta chain was recorded in a study of T cells after yellow fever vaccination. General study points: Booster sampling recovered most clones from primary vaccination (approximately 96% CD4, just over 85% CD8).

Each CDR3 protein is one row after TCRdb ran MiXCR on the 5' RACE reads. The sample comprises some 560,000 distinct CDR3 sequences, 19% of which are singletons, and roughly 13% rests with the top ten. A remark on this clonotype: As yet, its antigen is unknown.

The CDR3 extends over 13 amino acids. V lost 3 bases and J lost 0; bases outside the gene matches: 2. Germline V gene data show CDR1 as DFQATT and CDR2 as SNEGSKA (reference sequence). The chain combines TRBV20-1 with TRBJ2-7; the match to TRBD2 covers 7 bases. This receptor was identified in a man aged 30-40 years who received the YFV17D yellow fever vaccine. The sequencing here drew on PBMCs, taken 15 days after the yellow fever booster vaccination. CDR3 loop: CSASSSGSYEQYF. CDR3 DNA sequence: TGCAGTGCTAGTTCTAGCGGCTCCTACGAGCAGTACTTC.